The text below deals with one TCR beta chain. This record belongs to a study of blood T cell repertoires in COVID-19. Study-wide context: Whether acute or convalescent, the COVID-19 samples came from the United States, Italy and Spain.

Here immunoSEQ multiplex PCR was the method, and the copy in TCRdb shows in-frame clones only, minus some. The profile shows some 220,000 clones, 70% to 90% of them singletons. V lost 0 bases and J lost 7, with 20 bases in between. The CDR3 runs to 17 residues. Germline CDR1 reads SGHTS; CDR2 reads YDEGEE. The sequence was obtained from a woman between 65 and 79 years old with COVID-19, enrolled during active disease. The sequenced material came from peripheral blood. The genes are TRBV5-8 and TRBJ1-5; D unclear. The CDR3 region is CASSLVSGRTNQQPQHF. The CDR3 region has the DNA TGTGCCAGCAGCTTGGTATCAGGAAGGACTAATCAGCAGCCCCAGCATTTT.